This T cell receptor (beta chain) was documented in a study of cytomegalovirus exposure and HLA in healthy donors. Amplification used 60 Vbeta primers and 13 Jbeta primers. The repertoire was sequenced with immunoSEQ multiplex PCR; TCRdb's copy has only in-frame clones and lacks some. This table has around 100,000 clones, approximately 60% appearing once. Germline CDR1 and CDR2: SGHAT and FQDESV (reference sequence). CDR3 length: 14 amino acids. V gave up 5 bases and J gave up 5 bases; unmatched junction bases: 8. Sequenced material: PBMCs. V and J are TRBV11-1 and TRBJ1-1; 7 nucleotides match TRBD1. This sequence originates from a young woman in good health and CMV-seronegative. In DNA form, the CDR3 reads TGTGCCAGCAGCACCCGACAGGGAAGAACTGAAGCTTTCTTT. Protein sequence: CASSTRQGRTEAFF.